What follows is one T cell receptor beta chain and its context. As processed by the authors: Estimated nucleated cell counts came from reference gene primer amplification. The protocol was immunoSEQ multiplex PCR, while the TCRdb copy is restricted to in-frame clones and leaves out a portion. V, J and clone size derive from that table, while D and trimming were established from the DNA sequence. The sample has over 30,000 clones; 70% to 90% are singletons. The sample originates from a study of blood T cell repertoires in COVID-19. Study-level background: PBMCs, B-cell-depleted T cells, or T cells were the source of the cDNA or gDNA that made up the material.

The CDR3 length is 15 residues. V was clipped by 6 bases and J by 9 bases, with 18 bases between them. CDR1 and CDR2 (germline): MDHEN, SYDVKM. This receptor was identified in a human donor in a cohort sampled during active COVID-19. The gene calls are TRBV28 and TRBJ1-6; TRBD1 might be the D (5 bases). The specimen sequenced was peripheral blood. The CDR3 spells CASREGSGSSSPLHF. The CDR3 DNA follows: TGTGCCAGCAGGGAGGGGAGTGGCAGTTCTTCACCCCTCCACTTT. Using reference TRBV28 and TRBJ1-6 for the parts outside the CDR3, the full variable domain is DVKVTQSSRYLVKRTGEKVFLECVQDMDHENMFWYRQDPGLGLRLIYFSYDVKMKEKGDIPEGYSVSREKKERFSLILESASTNQTSMYLCASREGSGSSSPLHFGNGTRLTVT.